This T cell receptor beta chain was observed in a study of blood T cells in healthy people across ages. Study results and limitations: Estimates of total diversity, which came from one million sequenced T cells, were considered to be underestimates.

With a J-beta primer mix and a sample-barcoded 5' primer, a second PCR ran about 7 to 12 cycles. Via MiXCR, TCRdb re-called the 5' RACE reads, giving one row per CDR3 protein. The sample has under 2 million distinct CDR3 sequences; 34% are singletons. CDR3 size: 11 residues. Trimming stripped 5 bases from V and 5 bases from J, with 7 bases between. This clonotype was found a few times. Its antigen is as yet unknown. The sample comprised blood. The receptor's source is a woman aged 25 to 39 in good health. The chain is built from TRBV12-3 or TRBV12-4 and TRBJ2-7; D gene unclear. CDR3 amino acids: CASSVSHEQYF. The CDR3 nucleotides read TGTGCCAGCAGTGTAAGCCACGAGCAGTACTTC.